The 10 T cell receptor beta chains presented below share a single source sample, sequenced in a study of OX40 agonist ivuxolimab in advanced cancers. Assay: immunoSEQ multiplex PCR; the TCRdb copy retains only in-frame clones and omits some. The data show fewer than 15,000 clones, around 72% seen once. Source: CD4+ or CD8+ T cells sorted from blood, taken in a trial of the OX40 agonist ivuxolimab. Source of these receptors: an adult with an advanced solid tumor such as melanoma, head and neck, liver or kidney cancer.

The V and J genes are TRBV15 and TRBJ1-4; maybe TRBD1 (5 bases). Germline V gives CDR1 LNHNV, CDR2 YYDKDF (reference sequence). The CDR3 extends over 15 amino acids. The germline V and J ends were trimmed by 3 bases and 3 bases, with 11 bases remaining between them. This chain's CDR3 is CATSSLRAANEKLFF. CDR3 nucleotide sequence: TGTGCCACCAGCAGTCTCAGGGCCGCTAATGAAAAACTGTTTTTT.

V and J are TRBV7-7 and TRBJ2-1, with D unresolved. This CDR3 is 13 amino acids long. Trimming removed 5 bases from V and 8 bases from J, with 13 bases in between. The germline V gene encodes CDR1 SSHAT and CDR2 FNYEAQ (reference sequence). Here the CDR3 DNA reads TGTGCCAGCAGCCAGATCGAACGTGATGAGCAGTTCTTC. This translates into CASSQIERDEQFF.

J is TRBJ2-3 and V is TRBV28; 10 bases are shared with TRBD2. Germline CDR1 and CDR2: MDHEN and SYDVKM. The CDR3 extends over 23 amino acids. The junction had 23 bases not matched to a gene; V was cut back by 1 base and J by 1 base. CDR3 in amino acids: CASSLYPGLAERRGGGRTDTQYF. CDR3 nucleotide sequence: TGTGCCAGCAGTTTATACCCCGGACTAGCGGAAAGGAGAGGGGGGGGTCGCACAGATACGCAGTATTTT.

The gene calls are TRBV6-5 and TRBJ2-1; the D call may be TRBD1 or TRBD2 (5 bases each). The CDR3 extends over 15 amino acids. Germline values: CDR1 MNHEY, CDR2 SVGAGI. The V and J ends lost 2 bases and 7 bases respectively, with 15 bases between them. DNA for the CDR3: TGTGCCAGCAGTTACGGGGCTAGCAAATTGAATGAGCAGTTCTTC. Residues: CASSYGASKLNEQFF.

V and J are TRBV6-5 and TRBJ1-2; D possibly corresponds to TRBD1 (6 bases). Trimming removed 5 bases from V and 5 bases from J, with 18 bases in between. Looked up from germline, CDR1 is MNHEY and CDR2 is SVGAGI. The length of the CDR3 is 15 residues. The CDR3 loop reads CASSAPGGAGYGYTF. The CDR3 bases are TGTGCCAGCAGTGCCCCGGGGGGGGCAGGTTATGGCTACACCTTC.

The gene calls are TRBV19 and TRBJ2-3; a possible D gene is TRBD2 (5 bases). This CDR3 contains 16 residues. Trimming cost V 2 bases and J 2 bases, with 14 bases left between them. Germline assignment: CDR1 LNHDA and CDR2 SQIVND (reference sequence). CDR3 DNA sequence: TGTGCCAGTAGTATAAATCCTAGCCAACCCACAGATACGCAGTATTTT. Protein: CASSINPSQPTDTQYF.

The chain recombines TRBV5-1 with TRBJ2-3; 11 bases are shared with TRBD2. This CDR3 spans 15 amino acids. After removal of 0 bases from V and 7 bases from J, the junction contained 4 bases not matched to a gene. Germline-derived CDR1 and CDR2 are SGHRS and YFSETQ. CDR3 residues: CASSLEGTSGNTQYF. CDR3 coding DNA: TGCGCCAGCAGCTTGGAAGGGACTAGCGGAAATACGCAGTATTTT.

V usage is TRBV5-4 and J usage is TRBJ1-4; no definite D call. This CDR3 comprises 13 residues. Trimming shortened V by 3 bases and J by 7 bases, and 10 bases separated the two germline ends. Germline loops: CDR1 SGHNT, CDR2 YYREEE (reference sequence). The CDR3 sequence is CASSYKGGEKLFF. CDR3 DNA: TGTGCCAGCAGCTATAAGGGAGGTGAAAAACTGTTTTTT.

This chain connects TRBV7-9 to TRBJ1-4; weak D call: TRBD1 (5 bases). CDR3 length: 15 amino acids. Germline values: CDR1 SEHNR, CDR2 FQNEAQ (reference sequence). Deletions cut 5 bases from V and 4 bases from J, with 14 bases between. The CDR3 loop reads CASSPWGGLNEKLFF. As DNA, the CDR3 is TGTGCCAGCAGCCCCTGGGGCGGCCTTAATGAAAAACTGTTTTTT.

This chain links TRBV11-3 with TRBJ2-7, with 7 positions matching TRBD1. From germline, CDR1 is SGHNT and CDR2 YENEEA. Unmatched junction bases numbered 6, after V lost 1 base and J lost 3 bases. The CDR3 runs to 15 residues. CDR3 DNA: TGTGCCAGCAGCTTAGCTGGGGCAGGGGGCTACGAGCAGTACTTC. This encodes CASSLAGAGGYEQYF. The full variable domain, in which reference TRBV11-3 and TRBJ2-7 provide the parts outside the CDR3, is EAGVVQSPRYKIIEKKQPVAFWCNPISGHNTLYWYLQNLGQGPELLIRYENEEAVDDSQLPKDRFSAERLKGVDSTLKIQPAELGDSAVYLCASSLAGAGGYEQYFGPGTRLTVT.